The 13 T cell receptor beta chains below come from one sample, sequenced in a study of T cell responses to AZD1222 COVID-19 vaccine. The method was immunoSEQ multiplex PCR; TCRdb's version includes in-frame clones alone and lacks a portion of them. The sample has about 160,000 clones; around 90% are singletons. The source was peripheral blood, collected on day 0 of AZD1222 vaccination. The receptors derive from an adult in good health.

The V and J genes are TRBV30 and TRBJ2-7; 7 bases are shared with TRBD1. The V and J ends lost 4 bases and 4 bases, in that order; junction bases with no gene match: 7. Germline V gene lookup returns CDR1 GTSNPN and CDR2 SVGIG (reference sequence). This CDR3 is built from 13 residues. The CDR3 nucleotides are TGTGCCTGGATTCCGGGACAGACTTACGAGCAGTACTTC. Translating gives CAWIPGQTYEQYF.

The chain employs TRBV11-2 and TRBJ2-2; no reliable D call. This CDR3 region has 12 residues. Germline V gene sequence: CDR1 SGHAT, CDR2 FQNNGV. Trimming removed 3 bases from V and 2 bases from J, with 1 base in between. CDR3 DNA: TGTGCCAGCAGCTTTAACACCGGGGAGCTGTTTTTT. This translates into CASSFNTGELFF.

This chain joins TRBV7-2 and TRBJ2-3, with D perhaps matching TRBD2 (5 bases). CDR3 length equals 16 residues. Germline CDR1 and CDR2: SGHTA and FQGNSA. The V end lost 1 base, the J end lost 6 bases, and 17 bases lay between the germline ends. The CDR3 sequence: CASSLDPGLLADTQYF. In DNA form, the CDR3 reads TGTGCCAGCAGCTTAGACCCTGGGCTGTTAGCGGATACGCAGTATTTT.

The chain employs TRBV5-5 and TRBJ2-1; no reliable D call. Germline V CDR1 and CDR2: SGHKS, YYEKEE (reference sequence). V lost 1 base and J 7 bases, leaving 9 bases between the germline ends. This CDR3 has 13 residues. CDR3 amino acids: CASSLRAVNEQFF. The CDR3 DNA is TGTGCCAGCAGCTTGAGGGCGGTTAATGAGCAGTTCTTC.

The chain links TRBV5-6 to TRBJ2-7; D is ambiguous. Germline CDR1 SGHDT, CDR2 YYEEEE. The length of the CDR3 is 14 residues. Trimming shortened V by 4 bases and J by 3 bases, and 14 bases separated the two germline ends. The CDR3: CASSPGPFLYEQYF. The CDR3 DNA is TGTGCCAGCAGCCCCGGACCCTTTCTCTACGAGCAGTACTTC.

The J gene is TRBJ2-7, the V gene TRBV5-5; 7 bases line up with TRBD1. The CDR3 length is 15 residues. Germline lookup yields CDR1 SGHKS and CDR2 YYEKEE (reference sequence). The trim removed 0 bases at V and 2 bases at J, leaving 5 bases unmatched. CDR3 coding DNA: TGTGCCAGCAGCTTGGGAGGGGGCTCTGCCTACGAGCAGTACTTC. Its translation: CASSLGGGSAYEQYF.

The rearrangement links TRBV21-1 to TRBJ2-2; the table assigns TRBD1, which was not confirmed against the DNA. TRBV21-1 is a recognized pseudogene. The CDR3 extends over 16 amino acids. The CDR3 DNA reads as TGTGCCAGCAGCAAGGACAGGGGGCCGAGGACCGGGGAGCTGTTTTTT. It codes for CASSKDRGPRTGELFF.

V usage is TRBV7-8 and J usage is TRBJ1-2; D not certain. The V and J ends lost 1 base and 8 bases respectively, with 11 bases between them. Germline-derived CDR1 and CDR2 are SGHVS and FQNEAQ. The CDR3 spans 13 residues. The CDR3 DNA reads as TGTGCCAGCAGCTTAGGGCCTGAAGGAGGCTACACCTTC. Translating it yields CASSLGPEGGYTF.

J is TRBJ1-1 and V is TRBV28, with D tentatively TRBD1 (5 bases). CDR1 and CDR2 (germline): MDHEN, SYDVKM. V was shortened by 7 bases and J by 1 base, with 10 bases between the two germline ends. The CDR3 consists of 13 residues. CDR3 bases: TGTGCCAGCATTCGGGGCGGGAACACTGAAGCTTTCTTT. This sequence encodes CASIRGGNTEAFF.

For the CDR3, the DNA is TGTGCCAGCAGCCAGAGGACAGGGCAGAACACTGAAGCTTTCTTT. As protein: CASSQRTGQNTEAFF. The V and J genes are TRBV2 and TRBJ1-1; 8 positions match TRBD1. The CDR3 length is 15 residues. Germline CDR1 and CDR2: SNHLY and FYNNEI. V gave up 6 bases and J gave up 1 base; unmatched junction bases: 7.

J is TRBJ2-1 and V is TRBV27, with D perhaps TRBD2 (5 bases). The V end lost 5 bases, the J end lost 1 base, and 12 bases lay between the germline ends. The CDR3 has 15 amino acids. Germline CDR1 MNHEY, CDR2 SMNVEV (reference sequence). DNA for the CDR3: TGTGCCAGCAGTGTGAGGACGGGGTCCTACAATGAGCAGTTCTTC. Protein: CASSVRTGSYNEQFF.

This chain connects TRBV28 to TRBJ1-4; unclear D gene. Trimming pared 10 bases from V and 13 bases from J, leaving 13 bases between. The CDR3 length is 10 residues. The V gene's germline CDR1 is MDHEN and CDR2 SYDVKM. CDR3 loop: CATLFGGLFF. The CDR3 nucleotides read TGTGCCACCCTCTTCGGCGGACTGTTTTTT.

This clone has only a few counts. The chain joins TRBV21-1 to TRBJ1-2; no check of the table's D call, TRBD1, against the DNA was made. TRBV21-1 is noted as a pseudogene. The CDR3 length is 17 residues. The DNA of the CDR3 is TGTGCCAGCAGCAAAACCCCAAGGGACAGTAGAAACTATGGCTACACCTTC. Translated, it gives CASSKTPRDSRNYGYTF.